The 25 T cell receptor beta chains below were found in one sample sequenced in a study of CD8 T cells in ankylosing spondylitis. TCRdb reprocessed the 5' RACE reads with MiXCR, giving one entry per CDR3 protein. The sample contains approximately 250,000 distinct CDR3 sequences, roughly a third of which appear only once. The sequenced sample consisted of blood, either unsorted or a sorted T cell fraction (not recorded which). All receptors derive from a male donor with ankylosing spondylitis or in good health (not recorded which).

The V gene is TRBV29-1, the J gene TRBJ2-3; TRBD2 agrees at 14 bases. V was pared by 4 bases and J by 5 bases, with 11 bases of the junction left unmatched. This CDR3 has 17 residues. Germline CDR1 SQVTM, CDR2 ANQGSEA. The CDR3 region has the DNA TGCAGCGTTGTGGGACTAGCGGGGGCACCTCGGGGAGATACGCAGTATTTT. Translation: CSVVGLAGAPRGDTQYF.

This chain uses TRBV12-3 or TRBV12-4 with TRBJ2-5; tentative D call: TRBD2 (7 bases). V lost 4 bases and J 4 bases, leaving 10 bases between the germline ends. The CDR3 length is 13 residues. The CDR3 is CASSYGGRETQYF. The CDR3 DNA reads TGTGCCAGCAGTTACGGGGGGCGAGAGACCCAGTACTTC.

This chain links TRBV5-1 with TRBJ2-2, with unresolved D. Trimming left V 0 bases short and J 3 bases short, with 15 bases between. Germline CDR1 reads SGHRS; CDR2 reads YFSETQ. The CDR3 totals 17 residues. This CDR3 is CASSLVKTNLDTGELFF. The CDR3 region has the DNA TGCGCCAGCAGCTTGGTAAAGACAAACCTCGACACCGGGGAGCTGTTTTTT.

J is TRBJ2-5 and V is TRBV3-1, with 9 positions matching TRBD1. The CDR3 extends over 19 amino acids. Germline-derived CDR1 and CDR2 are LGHDT and YNNKEL (reference sequence). V lost 4 bases to trimming and J lost 2 bases; unmatched junction nucleotides: 17. The CDR3 sequence: CASSPNNRRQGVRQETQYF. The CDR3 DNA reads TGTGCCAGCAGCCCAAACAACCGTAGACAGGGGGTGAGGCAAGAGACCCAGTACTTC.

The J gene is TRBJ2-5, the V gene TRBV5-1; the match to TRBD1 covers 9 bases. In germline, CDR1 is SGHRS, CDR2 YFSETQ. This CDR3 region has 15 residues. The junction had 8 bases not matched to a gene; V was cut back by 4 bases and J by 4 bases. The CDR3 sequence is CASSQGTGRTETQYF. CDR3 bases: TGCGCCAGCAGCCAGGGGACAGGGAGAACAGAGACCCAGTACTTC. Full variable domain (remainder filled in from reference TRBV5-1 and TRBJ2-5): KAGVTQTPRYLIKTRGQQVTLSCSPISGHRSVSWYQQTPGQGLQFLFEYFSETQRNKGNFPGRFSGRQFSNSRSEMNVSTLELGDSALYLCASSQGTGRTETQYFGPGTRLLVL.

This clonotype was seen only a few times. The gene calls are TRBV6-1 and TRBJ2-1, with D unresolved. CDR3 length: 15 residues. Deletions cut 5 bases from V and 0 bases from J, with 11 bases between. CDR1 is MNHNS, CDR2 SASEGT, per germline. The DNA for the CDR3 is TGTGCCAGCAGTCGAGGTACCCCCTCCTACAATGAGCAGTTCTTC. Translated, it gives CASSRGTPSYNEQFF.

Many counts were recorded for this clonotype. This chain joins TRBV28 and TRBJ2-5; 8 bases align to TRBD1. The CDR3 sequence is 16 residues long. Losses at the gene ends were 6 bases for V and 4 bases for J; bases not matched to a gene: 13. Germline V gives CDR1 MDHEN, CDR2 SYDVKM. CDR3 in amino acids: CASRSTGAGGGETQYF. The CDR3 region has the DNA TGTGCCAGCAGGTCGACAGGGGCAGGCGGTGGAGAGACCCAGTACTTC.

This clonotype has ten or more counts. This rearrangement joins TRBV29-1 to TRBJ2-1; D might be TRBD2 (7 bases). There are 13 residues in the CDR3. V was clipped by 6 bases and J by 4 bases, with 13 bases between them. CDR1 and CDR2 (germline): SQVTM, ANQGSEA. Here the CDR3 reads CSVYGGQYNEQFF. The DNA for the CDR3 is TGCAGCGTCTACGGGGGGCAATACAATGAGCAGTTCTTC.

In this sample, this clonotype turned up a few times. This chain joins TRBV12-3 or TRBV12-4 and TRBJ2-3; 13 bases fit TRBD2. CDR3 size: 15 residues. J gave up 9 bases and V 6 bases, and 9 bases lay outside the gene matches. CDR3 residues: CASREWGLAGPTQYF. The CDR3 DNA reads TGTGCCAGCAGAGAGTGGGGACTAGCGGGGCCCACGCAGTATTTT.

This clonotype came up a few times. Here the CDR3 reads CASTTRATHGALGRETQYF. The CDR3 DNA reads TGTGCCAGCACCACACGCGCGACTCACGGCGCCCTAGGCCGGGAGACCCAGTACTTC. V gene TRBV6-1 combines with J gene TRBJ2-5; D not certain. The CDR3 is 19 residues long. Trimming took off 7 bases at V and 5 bases at J, with 32 bases between the two ends. CDR1 and CDR2 from the germline V gene are MNHNS and SASEGT.

This chain uses TRBV4-2 with TRBJ2-7, with D maybe TRBD1 (6 bases). The CDR3 contains 15 residues. The V and J ends lost 4 bases and 2 bases respectively, with 15 bases between them. Germline-derived CDR1 and CDR2 are LGHNA and YNFKEQ. The CDR3 bases are TGTGCCAGCAGCCGGGGGCACGGAACTCCCTACGAGCAGTACTTC. It translates to CASSRGHGTPYEQYF.

The rearrangement uses TRBV18 and TRBJ1-2, with 8 bases lining up with TRBD1. The V and J ends lost 0 bases and 3 bases, in that order; junction bases with no gene match: 0. The CDR3 runs 14 residues. The V gene's germline CDR1 is KGHSH and CDR2 LQKENI. In DNA form, the CDR3 reads TGTGCCAGCTCACCACCGGACAGGGACTATGGCTACACCTTC. Amino acids: CASSPPDRDYGYTF.

The J gene is TRBJ2-7, the V gene TRBV18; D remains ambiguous. Trimming removed 8 bases at V and 0 bases at J, with 14 bases between. Germline loops: CDR1 KGHSH, CDR2 LQKENI. The CDR3 has 14 amino acids. The CDR3 coding sequence is TGTGCCAGCCACCCGACCGAGATCTCCTACGAGCAGTACTTC. It codes for CASHPTEISYEQYF.

In regard to this clonotype: At one boundary the junction diverges from the germline segment, which might be a read error. This chain connects TRBV20-1 to TRBJ2-3; 11 bases agree with TRBD2. The germline gives CDR1 DFQATT, CDR2 SNEGSKA (reference sequence). The CDR3 runs to 17 residues. As DNA, the CDR3 is TGCTGTGCCCAGGGGCTAGCGGGGGGCCAGAACACAGATACGCAGTATTTT. It encodes CCAQGLAGGQNTDTQYF.

This clonotype was seen once. The chain uses TRBV27 and TRBJ2-1; unclear D gene. Germline lookup yields CDR1 MNHEY and CDR2 SMNVEV (reference sequence). This CDR3 is 15 amino acids long. Trimming took 5 bases from V and 0 from J, leaving 11 bases between them. CDR3 sequence (DNA): TGTGCCAGCAGTACCGGCTTGACCTCCTACAATGAGCAGTTCTTC. Its translation: CASSTGLTSYNEQFF.

The chain recombines TRBV24-1 with TRBJ2-1; 7 bases line up with TRBD1. This CDR3 has 13 residues. J lost 8 bases, V lost 4 bases, and 4 bases had no gene match. Germline CDR1 KGHDR, CDR2 SFDVKD. In DNA, the CDR3 is TGTGCCACCAGTGAGACAGGGTCAGATGAGCAGTTCTTC. This gives the protein CATSETGSDEQFF.

The chain uses TRBV9 and TRBJ1-2, with a possible D match to TRBD1 (5 bases). The V and J ends lost 3 bases and 6 bases respectively, with 18 bases between them. Germline V CDR1 and CDR2: SGDLS, YYNGEE. CDR3 length equals 15 residues. For the CDR3, the DNA is TGTGCCAGCAGCGGCCGGGACCACAACGGGCATGGCTACACCTTC. Translating gives CASSGRDHNGHGYTF. Drawing the rest from reference TRBV9 and TRBJ1-2, the complete variable domain is DSGVTQTPKHLITATGQRVTLRCSPRSGDLSVYWYQQSLDQGLQFLIQYYNGEERAKGNILERFSAQQFPDLHSELNLSSLELGDSALYFCASSGRDHNGHGYTFGSGTRLTVV.

For this clonotype: This may come from a read error, since a much larger clone is one base off. V and J are TRBV20-1 and TRBJ2-7; TRBD1 matches 8 bases. The CDR3 extends over 13 amino acids. J was trimmed by 2 bases and V by 4 bases; bases with no gene match: 4. From germline, CDR1 is DFQATT and CDR2 SNEGSKA (reference sequence). The CDR3 nucleotides are TGCAGTGCTATGGACAGGGCGACCTACGAGCAGTACTTC. Its protein product is CSAMDRATYEQYF.

The rearrangement joins TRBV20-1 to TRBJ2-2; TRBD1 is a possible D gene (6 bases). Germline CDR1 reads DFQATT; CDR2 reads SNEGSKA (reference sequence). With 6 bases removed from V and 3 bases from J, the gap between germline ends came to 14 bases. The CDR3 extends over 14 amino acids. The CDR3 DNA reads TGCAGTGCCCAGGACAGAGGGTACACCGGGGAGCTGTTTTTT. This sequence encodes CSAQDRGYTGELFF.

The chain joins TRBV12-5 to TRBJ2-1, with a possible D match to TRBD2 (6 bases). This CDR3 is built from 15 residues. Germline CDR1 LGHNT, CDR2 FRNRAP. Trimming left V 5 bases short and J 6 bases short, with 17 bases between. The CDR3 DNA reads TGTGCTAGTGGTGGGACTCAGGGCTGGGTCAATGAGCAGTTCTTC. This encodes CASGGTQGWVNEQFF.

The CDR3 coding sequence is TGCGCCAGCACCGTGGCCGAACAGTACTTC. Protein sequence: CASTVAEQYF. The gene calls are TRBV5-1 and TRBJ2-7; D unresolved. The CDR3 covers 10 residues. CDR1 SGHRS and CDR2 YFSETQ come from the germline V gene. V lost 6 bases and J lost 10, with 11 bases in between.

This sequence joins TRBV4-1 and TRBJ1-3; D ambiguous. The CDR3 extends over 13 amino acids. Deletions cut 4 bases from V and 4 bases from J, with 8 bases between. Per the germline V gene, CDR1 is MGHRA and CDR2 is YSYEKL. In DNA, the CDR3 is TGCGCCAGCAGCCGCCCAAGGGGAAACACCATATATTTT. It yields the protein CASSRPRGNTIYF.

This chain uses TRBV5-1 with TRBJ1-2, with a possible D match to TRBD1 (5 bases). The V end was cut by 0 bases, the J end by 3 bases, with 15 bases between. Germline V CDR1 and CDR2: SGHRS, YFSETQ. The CDR3 runs to 16 residues. This chain's CDR3 is CASSLGDTTGYYGYTF. The CDR3 region has the DNA TGCGCCAGCAGCTTGGGGGATACTACAGGTTACTATGGCTACACCTTC.

The chain combines TRBV4-1 with TRBJ1-2; D not certain. Trimming removed 3 bases from V and 5 bases from J, with 25 bases in between. CDR1 MGHRA and CDR2 YSYEKL come from the germline V gene. The CDR3 extends over 18 amino acids. For the CDR3, the DNA is TGCGCCAGCAGCCACGGCCTTGTCCCACTACGCCAAGGTTATGGCTACACCTTC. The encoded protein is CASSHGLVPLRQGYGYTF.

The rearrangement links TRBV12-3 or TRBV12-4 to TRBJ2-7; no clear D. Trimming stripped 3 bases from V and 3 bases from J, with 9 bases between. The CDR3 has 13 amino acids. This chain's CDR3 is CASSFGSNYEQYF. The CDR3 bases are TGTGCCAGCAGTTTTGGCAGCAACTACGAGCAGTACTTC.